This T cell receptor (beta chain) was sequenced during a study of patients and donors after allogeneic stem cell transplantation. This clonotype was recorded a few times. TCRdb processed the RT-PCR reads anew with MiXCR; each CDR3 protein has one entry. The profile shows fewer than 25,000 distinct CDR3 sequences, approximately 43% of them singletons. This CDR3 has 15 amino acids. Germline assignment: CDR1 DFQATT and CDR2 SNEGSKA (reference sequence). J lost 6 bases, V lost 1 base, and 5 bases had no gene match. The sequenced material came from blood, either unsorted or a sorted T cell fraction (not recorded which). The chain joins TRBV20-1 to TRBJ1-6; 8 nucleotides agree with TRBD1. The clonotype originates from a human donor who was either an allogeneic HSCT recipient or a stem cell or donor lymphocyte infusion donor (not recorded which). It is not recorded whose cells these are; they may come from a transplant donor. The CDR3 sequence is CSARGTGKGNSPLHF. The CDR3 DNA sequence: TGCAGTGCTAGAGGGACAGGGAAGGGTAATTCACCCCTCCACTTT.